The present T cell receptor beta chain was sequenced within a study of CD8 T cells in Susac syndrome. With random hexamers, roughly 0.45 to 1 ug RNA was reverse transcribed. TCRdb reprocessed the immunoSEQ multiplex PCR reads with MiXCR, giving one entry per CDR3 protein. The table lists a few hundred thousand distinct CDR3 sequences, approximately 95% of them singletons. This clonotype was seen once. V lost 0 bases, J lost 4 bases, and 9 bases stayed unmatched. This CDR3 spans 17 amino acids. Germline-derived CDR1 and CDR2 are MGHRA and YSYEKL. The sample consisted of CD4+ T cells from PBMCs. The genes are TRBV4-1 and TRBJ1-2, with 9 bases lining up with TRBD1. This TCR derives from a human donor with multiple sclerosis. CDR3 amino acids: CASSQDPQGQGGYGYTF. CDR3 DNA sequence: TGCGCCAGCAGCCAAGATCCCCAGGGACAGGGAGGCTATGGCTACACCTTC.